The 8 T cell receptor beta chains below all came from one sample that was sequenced in a study of T cells in Graves' hyperthyroidism and ophthalmopathy. Template material for amplifying TCR beta CDR3 regions consisted of RNA transcripts. The HTBI primer set drove a first-round RT-PCR of the TCR CDR3. A single record per CDR3 protein comes from TCRdb applying MiXCR to the multiplex PCR reads. The sample carries around 690,000 distinct CDR3 sequences, roughly 17% recorded once. Sequencing was done on a sample of blood. All receptors come from a man aged 45 to 65 with Graves' hyperthyroidism.

The rearrangement links TRBV10-3 to TRBJ2-2; TRBD1 is a possible D gene (5 bases). Trimming shortened V by 3 bases and J by 5 bases, and 10 bases separated the two germline ends. This CDR3 is built from 14 residues. CDR1 ENHRY and CDR2 SYGVKD come from the germline V gene. CDR3 coding DNA: TGTGCCATCAGTGACGCAGGGCGGACCGGGGAGCTGTTTTTT. Protein: CAISDAGRTGELFF.

The chain links TRBV20-1 to TRBJ1-5; D remains unclear. V was trimmed by 0 bases and J by 2 bases, leaving 11 bases between them. Germline CDR1 reads DFQATT; CDR2 reads SNEGSKA (reference sequence). The CDR3 is 15 residues long. The CDR3 loop is CSAREPGFRNQPQHF. The DNA of the CDR3 is TGCAGTGCTAGAGAGCCCGGGTTCCGCAATCAGCCCCAGCATTTT.

The V call is TRBV18, the J call TRBJ1-1; D gene unclear. The germline CDR1 and CDR2 sequences are KGHSH and LQKENI. The CDR3 runs 14 residues. Trimming removed 2 bases at V and 1 base at J, with 8 bases between. CDR3 in amino acids: CASSPTVGNTEAFF. In nucleotides, the CDR3 is TGTGCCAGCTCACCAACGGTGGGGAACACTGAAGCTTTCTTT.

This clonotype was seen a handful of times. As DNA, the CDR3 is TGTGCCAGCAGTGGTCAGGGAAACACCATATATTTT. This encodes CASSGQGNTIYF. This chain joins TRBV28 and TRBJ1-3, with D unresolved. CDR3 length: 12 residues. Germline V gives CDR1 MDHEN, CDR2 SYDVKM. Trimming took 5 bases from V and 4 from J, leaving 6 bases between them.

This clonotype was recorded at least ten times. This chain uses TRBV3-1 with TRBJ1-1; 7 nucleotides agree with TRBD1. Germline CDR1 LGHDT, CDR2 YNNKEL (reference sequence). V shed 4 bases, J shed 4 bases, and the junction held 6 bases outside the gene matches. CDR3 length: 14 residues. The CDR3 coding sequence is TGTGCCAGCAGCCCCAGGGGGGGGGGCACTGAAGCTTTCTTT. Its translation: CASSPRGGGTEAFF.

This clonotype was recorded many times. Its ends do not fully match the called genes, so a read error is possible. The rearrangement joins TRBV12-3 or TRBV12-4 to TRBJ2-3; 9 nucleotides match TRBD2. The CDR3 runs 15 residues. Here the CDR3 reads CASSFLGTSKDTQYF. CDR3 in DNA: TGTGCCAGCAGCTTCCTAGGGACTAGCAAAGATACGCAGTATTTT.

This clonotype was detected ten times or more. The rearrangement joins TRBV28 to TRBJ2-1; TRBD2 agrees at 12 bases. CDR1 and CDR2 from the germline V gene are MDHEN and SYDVKM. The CDR3 has 17 amino acids. Trimming cost V 2 bases and J 5 bases; bases outside gene matches: 7. The CDR3 DNA is TGTGCCAGCAGTTTACCGACTAGCGGGAGACCCAACAATGAGCAGTTCTTC. Its protein is CASSLPTSGRPNNEQFF.

This clonotype has ten or more counts. The chain recombines TRBV19 with TRBJ1-5; 12 nucleotides match TRBD1. The CDR3 loop spans 18 amino acids. Germline loops: CDR1 LNHDA, CDR2 SQIVND (reference sequence). The J segment lost 1 base and the V segment lost 4 bases, leaving 8 bases of the junction unmatched. The CDR3 bases are TGTGCCAGTAGTACCACCGGGACAGGGGGCGGGAGCAATCAGCCCCAGCATTTT. Encoded protein: CASSTTGTGGGSNQPQHF.